These T cell receptor beta chains were read from a single sample in a study of response to subunit inactivated influenza vaccine. From the RT-PCR reads, TCRdb called clonotypes with MiXCR, one entry per CDR3 protein. This repertoire shows roughly 500,000 distinct CDR3 sequences, more than 15% found once; its top ten account for less than 4%. This material consisted of CD4+ T cells sorted from PBMCs, taken around 25 months after vaccination. The origin of the receptors is a man in his fifties or sixties who received an inactivated influenza vaccine. The CDR3 runs from the conserved cysteine through the conserved F or W. D genes are given only for firm matches. Only some rows state a clone size, as once, few, many or a class for expanded clones.

>.|TRBD2|TRBJ2-3|TRBV6-6
CASNRGGDTQYF
TGTGCCAGCAATCGCGGGGGTGATACGCAGTATTTT
>few|TRBD1|TRBJ2-1|TRBV5-6
CASSLATGGNEQFF
TGTGCCAGCAGCTTGGCCACAGGGGGGAATGAGCAGTTCTTC
>few|TRBD1|TRBJ1-1|TRBV12-3/TRBV12-4
CASSLGGQGRTEAFF
TGTGCCAGCAGTTTAGGGGGACAGGGGCGCACTGAAGCTTTCTTT
>.|.|TRBJ1-5|TRBV12-3/TRBV12-4
CASSCGGNQPQHF
TGTGCCAGCAGTTGTGGGGGTAATCAGCCCCAGCATTTT
>.|.|TRBJ1-5|TRBV12-3/TRBV12-4
CASSLAHGQPQHF
TGTGCCAGCAGTTTGGCACACGGGCAGCCCCAGCATTTT
>few|TRBD2|TRBJ2-2|TRBV6-5
CASSYPSGGNTGELFF
TGTGCCAGCAGTTATCCTAGCGGGGGGAACACCGGGGAGCTGTTTTTT
>few|TRBD2|TRBJ2-7|TRBV30
CACGLAYEQYF
TGTGCCTGCGGACTAGCCTACGAGCAGTACTTC
>few|TRBD2|TRBJ2-1|TRBV20-1
CSASGLAGGNNEQFF
TGCAGTGCCTCGGGACTAGCGGGAGGGAACAATGAGCAGTTCTTC
>.|.|TRBJ2-5|TRBV20-1
CSALALPLKETQYF
TGCAGTGCCCTGGCCCTCCCCCTAAAGGAGACCCAGTACTTC
>.|.|TRBJ2-1|TRBV29-1
CSVEDKDNEQFF
TGCAGCGTTGAAGACAAGGACAATGAGCAGTTCTTC
>few|.|TRBJ2-2|TRBV5-1
CASSLTEAGELFF
TGCGCCAGCAGCTTAACAGAGGCCGGGGAGCTGTTTTTT